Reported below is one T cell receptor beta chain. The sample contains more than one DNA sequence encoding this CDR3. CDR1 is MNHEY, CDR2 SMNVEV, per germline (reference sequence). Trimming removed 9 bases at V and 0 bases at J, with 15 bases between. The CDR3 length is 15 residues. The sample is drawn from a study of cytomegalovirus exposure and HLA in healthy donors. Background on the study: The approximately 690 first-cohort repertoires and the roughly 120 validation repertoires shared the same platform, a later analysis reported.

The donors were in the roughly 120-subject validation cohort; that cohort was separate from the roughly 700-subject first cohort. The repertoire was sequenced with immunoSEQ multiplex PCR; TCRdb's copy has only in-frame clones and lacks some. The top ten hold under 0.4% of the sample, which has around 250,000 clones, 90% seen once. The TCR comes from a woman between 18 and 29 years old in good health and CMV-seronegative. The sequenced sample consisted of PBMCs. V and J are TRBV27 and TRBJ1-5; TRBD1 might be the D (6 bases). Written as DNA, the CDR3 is TGTGCCAGTGGTTGGGGGCTAGCTAGCAATCAGCCCCAGCATTTT. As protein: CASGWGLASNQPQHF.